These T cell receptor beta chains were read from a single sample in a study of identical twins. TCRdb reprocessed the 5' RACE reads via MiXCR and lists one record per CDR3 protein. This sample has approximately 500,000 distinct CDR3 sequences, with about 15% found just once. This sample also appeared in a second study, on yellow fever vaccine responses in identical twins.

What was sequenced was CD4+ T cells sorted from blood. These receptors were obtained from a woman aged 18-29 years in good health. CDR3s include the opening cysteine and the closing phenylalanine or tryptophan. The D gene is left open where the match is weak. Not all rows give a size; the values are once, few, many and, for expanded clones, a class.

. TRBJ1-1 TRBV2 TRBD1 CASSWTGASIEAFF TGTGCCAGCAGTTGGACAGGGGCGTCTATAGAAGCTTTCTTT
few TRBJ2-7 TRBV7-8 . CASSLETKSSYEQYF TGTGCCAGCAGCTTAGAGACAAAGAGCTCCTACGAGCAGTACTTC
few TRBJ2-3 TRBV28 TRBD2 CASATPGLAVSTDTQYF TGTGCCAGCGCAACTCCGGGACTAGCGGTCAGCACAGATACGCAGTATTTT
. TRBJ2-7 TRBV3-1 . CASSQAFLGEGYEQYF TGTGCCAGCAGCCAAGCGTTTCTAGGAGAGGGCTACGAGCAGTACTTC
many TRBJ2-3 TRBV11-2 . CASSLKDTQYF TGTGCCAGCAGCTTAAAGGATACGCAGTATTTT
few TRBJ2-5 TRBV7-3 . CASRLGPGQETQYF TGTGCCAGCAGGCTGGGGCCGGGACAAGAGACCCAGTACTTC
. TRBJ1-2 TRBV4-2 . CASSQEGAMGYGYTF TGTGCCAGCAGCCAAGAGGGGGCAATGGGCTATGGCTACACCTTC
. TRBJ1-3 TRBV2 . CASSEFIGSGNTIYF TGTGCCAGCAGTGAATTTATCGGGTCTGGAAACACCATATATTTT
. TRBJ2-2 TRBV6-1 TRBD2 CASSGLAGGSGRITGELFF TGTGCCAGCAGCGGACTAGCGGGAGGGTCAGGGCGTATCACCGGGGAGCTGTTTTTT
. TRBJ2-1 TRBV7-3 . CASSSPGAYNEQFF TGTGCCAGCAGCTCCCCTGGGGCATACAATGAGCAGTTCTTC
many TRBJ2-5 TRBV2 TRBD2 CASSREVQETQYF TGTGCCAGCAGTCGGGAGGTTCAAGAGACCCAGTACTTC
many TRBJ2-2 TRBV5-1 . CASSLGSAQRNTGELFF TGCGCCAGCAGCTTGGGGTCGGCACAACGAAACACCGGGGAGCTGTTTTTT
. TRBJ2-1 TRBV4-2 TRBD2 CASSPRAGGQFF TGTGCCAGCAGCCCCCGGGCGGGAGGGCAGTTCTTC
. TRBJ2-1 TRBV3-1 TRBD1 CASSQGSGQYNEQFF TGTGCCAGCAGCCAAGGGTCGGGACAGTACAATGAGCAGTTCTTC
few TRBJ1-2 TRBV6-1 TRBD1 CASRAGTGVFGYTF TGTGCCAGCAGAGCCGGGACAGGGGTATTTGGCTACACCTTC
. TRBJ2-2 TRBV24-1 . CATSDFGGRNTGELFF TGTGCCACCAGTGATTTTGGGGGGCGAAATACCGGGGAGCTGTTTTTT
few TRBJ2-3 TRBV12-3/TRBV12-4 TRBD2 CASSFPLAGGRTDTQYF TGTGCCAGCAGTTTTCCACTAGCGGGAGGTAGGACAGATACGCAGTATTTT
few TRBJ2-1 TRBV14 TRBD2 CASSQDMASGSSEQFF TGTGCCAGCAGCCAAGATATGGCTAGCGGGAGCAGCGAGCAGTTCTTC
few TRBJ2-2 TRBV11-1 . CASSLFEGTGELFF TGTGCCAGCAGCTTATTCGAGGGAACCGGGGAGCTGTTTTTT
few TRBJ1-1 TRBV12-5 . CASGLGINTEAFF TGTGCTAGTGGTTTGGGAATAAACACTGAAGCTTTCTTT
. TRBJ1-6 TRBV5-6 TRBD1 CASRKQGLGNSPLHF TGTGCCAGCCGTAAACAGGGGTTAGGTAATTCACCCCTCCACTTT
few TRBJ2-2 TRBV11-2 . CASSLLRDTGELFF TGTGCCAGCAGCTTACTCCGGGACACCGGGGAGCTGTTTTTT
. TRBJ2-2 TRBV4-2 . CASSQRDNANTGELFF TGTGCCAGCAGCCAGCGGGACAACGCGAACACCGGGGAGCTGTTTTTT
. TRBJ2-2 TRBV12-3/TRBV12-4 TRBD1 CASSLGDRRDTGELFF TGTGCCAGCAGTTTAGGGGACAGGAGGGACACCGGGGAGCTGTTTTTT
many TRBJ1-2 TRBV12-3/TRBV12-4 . CASRSQDNYGYTF TGTGCCAGCAGGTCACAGGACAACTATGGCTACACCTTC
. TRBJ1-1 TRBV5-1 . CASRDRGPVLNTEAFF TGCGCCAGCAGGGACCGGGGACCCGTCTTGAACACTGAAGCTTTCTTT
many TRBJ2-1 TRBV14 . CASSYKEDNEQFF TGTGCCAGCAGCTACAAAGAGGACAATGAGCAGTTCTTC
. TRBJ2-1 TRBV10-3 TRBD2 CAISVRPAGDDEQFF TGTGCCATCAGTGTTAGGCCAGCGGGAGATGATGAGCAGTTCTTC
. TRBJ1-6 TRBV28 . CASSSRRGLDNSPLHF TGTGCCAGCAGCTCCCGACGAGGTTTGGATAATTCACCCCTCCACTTT
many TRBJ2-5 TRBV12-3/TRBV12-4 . CASSRLEETQYF TGTGCCAGCAGTCGACTAGAGGAGACCCAGTACTTC
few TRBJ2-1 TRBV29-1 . CSAAQNEQFF TGCAGCGCCGCCCAGAATGAGCAGTTCTTC
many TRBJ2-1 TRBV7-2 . CASSLDRSSYNEQFF TGTGCCAGCAGCTTAGACCGGTCCTCCTACAATGAGCAGTTCTTC
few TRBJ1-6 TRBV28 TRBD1 CASSSYLGQGGSYNSPLHF TGTGCCAGCAGTTCCTACCTGGGACAGGGTGGATCCTATAATTCACCCCTCCACTTT
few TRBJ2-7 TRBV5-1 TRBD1 CASSLGFLDRESNEQYF TGCGCCAGCAGCTTAGGGTTTTTGGACAGGGAGTCTAACGAGCAGTACTTC
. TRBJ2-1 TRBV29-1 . CSVVLSEQFF TGCAGCGTTGTTCTCAGTGAGCAGTTCTTC
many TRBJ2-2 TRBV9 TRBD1 CASSVGPDRVGGELFF TGTGCCAGCAGCGTAGGCCCGGACAGGGTAGGCGGGGAGCTGTTTTTT
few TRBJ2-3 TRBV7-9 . CASRDSISRQYF TGTGCCAGCCGCGATTCAATTAGTCGGCAGTATTTT
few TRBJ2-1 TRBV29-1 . CSVDPPPLEGDNEQFF TGCAGCGTTGATCCTCCCCCCTTAGAGGGTGACAATGAGCAGTTCTTC
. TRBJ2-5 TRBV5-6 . CASSLEGRETQYF TGTGCCAGCAGCTTGGAGGGAAGAGAGACCCAGTACTTC
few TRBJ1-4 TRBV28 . CASSLSGSQLEKLFF TGTGCCAGCAGTTTGTCCGGGTCTCAATTGGAAAAACTGTTTTTT
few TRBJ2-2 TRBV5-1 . CASRAGTIDTGELFF TGCGCCAGCAGGGCCGGGACAATAGACACCGGGGAGCTGTTTTTT